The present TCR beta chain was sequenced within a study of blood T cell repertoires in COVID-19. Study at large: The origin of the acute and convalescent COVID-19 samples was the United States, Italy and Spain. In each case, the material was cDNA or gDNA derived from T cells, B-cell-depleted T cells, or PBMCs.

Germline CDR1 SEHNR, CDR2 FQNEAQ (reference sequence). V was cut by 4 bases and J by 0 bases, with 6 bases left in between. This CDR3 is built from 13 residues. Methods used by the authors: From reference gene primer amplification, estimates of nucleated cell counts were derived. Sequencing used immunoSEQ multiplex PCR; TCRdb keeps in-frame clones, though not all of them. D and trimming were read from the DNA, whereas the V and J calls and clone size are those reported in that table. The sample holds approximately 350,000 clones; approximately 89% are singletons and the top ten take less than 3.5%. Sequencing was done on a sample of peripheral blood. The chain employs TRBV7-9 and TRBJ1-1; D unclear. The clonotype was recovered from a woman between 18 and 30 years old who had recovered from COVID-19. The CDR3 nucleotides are TGTGCCAGCAGCTACTCCCTGAACACTGAAGCTTTCTTT. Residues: CASSYSLNTEAFF.